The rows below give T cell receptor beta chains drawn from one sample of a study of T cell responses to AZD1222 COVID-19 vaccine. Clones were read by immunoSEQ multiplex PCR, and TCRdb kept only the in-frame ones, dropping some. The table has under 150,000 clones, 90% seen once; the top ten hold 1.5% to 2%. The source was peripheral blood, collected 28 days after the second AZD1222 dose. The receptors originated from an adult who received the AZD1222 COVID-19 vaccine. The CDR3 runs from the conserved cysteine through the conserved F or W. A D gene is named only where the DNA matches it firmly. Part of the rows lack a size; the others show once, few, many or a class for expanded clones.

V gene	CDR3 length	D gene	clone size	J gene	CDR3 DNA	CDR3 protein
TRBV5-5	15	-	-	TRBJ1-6	TGTGCCAGCAGCTTGGCAGGGAGCTATAATTCACCCCTCCACTTT	CASSLAGSYNSPLHF
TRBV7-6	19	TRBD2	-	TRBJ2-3	TGTGCCAGCAGCAGAAGACTAGCGGGGACATTCACTAGCACAGATACGCAGTATTTT	CASSRRLAGTFTSTDTQYF
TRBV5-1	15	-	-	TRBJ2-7	TGCGCCAGCAGCTCAACAGGTAGGAGCTCCTACGAGCAGTACTTC	CASSSTGRSSYEQYF
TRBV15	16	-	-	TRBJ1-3	TGTGCCACCAGCTCTTGGACAGACGGAGCTGGAAACACCATATATTTT	CATSSWTDGAGNTIYF
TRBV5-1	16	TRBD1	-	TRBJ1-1	TGCGCCAGCAGCTTGGGCCAGGGGGCAAGGAACACTGAAGCTTTCTTT	CASSLGQGARNTEAFF
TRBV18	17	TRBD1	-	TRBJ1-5	TGTGCCAGCTCACCAAAAACAGGGGGAAATAGCAATCAGCCCCAGCATTTT	CASSPKTGGNSNQPQHF
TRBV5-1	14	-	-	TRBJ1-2	TGCGCCAGCAGCTTGCCCAGGGATTCTTATGGCTACACCTTC	CASSLPRDSYGYTF
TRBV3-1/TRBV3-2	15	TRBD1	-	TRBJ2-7	TGTGCCAGCAGTCAAAATCCAGGGGGCAATTACGAGCAGTACTTC	CASSQNPGGNYEQYF
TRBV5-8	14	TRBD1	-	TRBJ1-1	TGTGCCAGCAGTCACGACAGGGGAGGAACTGAAGCTTTCTTT	CASSHDRGGTEAFF
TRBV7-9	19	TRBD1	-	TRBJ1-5	TGTGCCAGCAGCTTGATAGCCGGGACAGGGGGCGAGGGCAATCAGCCCCAGCATTTT	CASSLIAGTGGEGNQPQHF
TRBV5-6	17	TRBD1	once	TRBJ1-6	TGTGCCAGCAGCCCCGGACAGGCGGGCTCCTATAATTCACCCCTCCACTTT	CASSPGQAGSYNSPLHF
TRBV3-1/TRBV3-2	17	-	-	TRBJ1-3	TGTGCCAGCAGCCAACCGACGGGACAAAGCTCTGGAAACACCATATATTTT	CASSQPTGQSSGNTIYF
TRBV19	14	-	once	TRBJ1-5	TGTGCCAGTAGCATACGGGACGGCAATCAGCCCCAGCATTTT	CASSIRDGNQPQHF
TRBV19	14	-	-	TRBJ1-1	TGTGCCAGTAGTATAGATACGGAGAGGTTTGAAGCTTTCTTT	CASSIDTERFEAFF
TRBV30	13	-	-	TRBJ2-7	TGTGCCTGGAGCCTGGGAGCGACGGGGGAGCAGTACTTC	CAWSLGATGEQYF
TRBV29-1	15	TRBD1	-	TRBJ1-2	TGCAGCGTGAAAAGACGGACAGGGGGCGGGTATGGCTACACCTTC	CSVKRRTGGGYGYTF
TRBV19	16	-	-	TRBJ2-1	TGTGCCAGTAGTCTGCGCGGGACTCCGGTAGCTGGTGAGCAGTTCTTC	CASSLRGTPVAGEQFF
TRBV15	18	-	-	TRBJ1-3	TGTGCCACCAGCAGAGATTTCCGGGACGTACACTCTGGAAACACCATATATTTT	CATSRDFRDVHSGNTIYF
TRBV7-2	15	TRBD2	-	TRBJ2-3	TGTGCCAGCAGCTTAGTACTAGCGAGCACAGATACGCAGTATTTT	CASSLVLASTDTQYF
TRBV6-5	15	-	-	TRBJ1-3	TGTGCCAGCTCTTTCCAGGACCTACCCGGAAACACCATATATTTT	CASSFQDLPGNTIYF
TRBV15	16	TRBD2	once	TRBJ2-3	TGTGCCACCAGCGGTGGGCTAGCGGGAGAAACAGATACGCAGTATTTT	CATSGGLAGETDTQYF
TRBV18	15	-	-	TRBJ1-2	TGTGCCAGCTCACCATCTAAGGGGGGGTCTTATGGCTACACCTTC	CASSPSKGGSYGYTF
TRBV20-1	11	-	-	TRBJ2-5	TGCAGTGCTAGTGTGTCCGAGACCCAGTACTTC	CSASVSETQYF
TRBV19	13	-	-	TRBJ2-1	TGTGCCAGTAACCGAGGAGAACTGGATGAGCAGTTCTTC	CASNRGELDEQFF
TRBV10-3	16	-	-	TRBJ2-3	TGTGCCATCAGTGGGCCAGAGGGGATTAGCACAGATACGCAGTATTTT	CAISGPEGISTDTQYF